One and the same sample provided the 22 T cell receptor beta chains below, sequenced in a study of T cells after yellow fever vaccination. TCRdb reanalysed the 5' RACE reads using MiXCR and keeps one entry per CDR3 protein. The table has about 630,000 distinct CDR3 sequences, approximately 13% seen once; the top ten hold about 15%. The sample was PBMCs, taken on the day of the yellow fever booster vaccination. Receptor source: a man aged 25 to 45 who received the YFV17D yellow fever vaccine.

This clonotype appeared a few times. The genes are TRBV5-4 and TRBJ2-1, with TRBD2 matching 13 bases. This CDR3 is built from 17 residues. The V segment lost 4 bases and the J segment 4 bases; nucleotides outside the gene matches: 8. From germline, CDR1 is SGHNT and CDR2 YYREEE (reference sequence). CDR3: CASSIGGLAGVYNEQFF. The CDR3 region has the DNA TGTGCCAGCAGCATTGGCGGACTAGCGGGAGTTTACAATGAGCAGTTCTTC. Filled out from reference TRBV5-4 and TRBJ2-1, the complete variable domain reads ETGVTQSPTHLIKTRGQQVTLRCSSQSGHNTVSWYQQALGQGPQFIFQYYREEENGRGNFPPRFSGLQFPNYSSELNVNALELDDSALYLCASSIGGLAGVYNEQFFGPGTRLTVL.

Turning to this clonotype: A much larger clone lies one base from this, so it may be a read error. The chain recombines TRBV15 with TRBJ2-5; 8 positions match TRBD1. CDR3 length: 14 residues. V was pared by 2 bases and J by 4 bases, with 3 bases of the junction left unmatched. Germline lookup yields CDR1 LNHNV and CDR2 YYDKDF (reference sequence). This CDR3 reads CATSRQGARETQYF. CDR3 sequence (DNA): TGTGCCACCAGCAGACAGGGGGCAAGAGAGACCCAGTACTTC.

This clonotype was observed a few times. Here the CDR3 DNA reads TGTGCCAGCAGGTTGGGAATCCAAGAGACCCAGTACTTC. This codes for CASRLGIQETQYF. The genes are TRBV12-3 or TRBV12-4 and TRBJ2-5, with D unclear. V was cut by 6 bases and J by 1 base, with 9 bases left in between. This CDR3 spans 13 amino acids.

CDR3 amino acids: CASSKHFCRQGGTYEQYF. For the CDR3, the DNA is TGTGCCAGCAGCAAACACTTCTGTAGGCAGGGGGGGACCTACGAGCAGTACTTC. This chain links TRBV21-1 with TRBJ2-7; the table names TRBD1, a call not compared with the DNA. TRBV21-1 is shown as a pseudogene. The CDR3 loop spans 18 amino acids.

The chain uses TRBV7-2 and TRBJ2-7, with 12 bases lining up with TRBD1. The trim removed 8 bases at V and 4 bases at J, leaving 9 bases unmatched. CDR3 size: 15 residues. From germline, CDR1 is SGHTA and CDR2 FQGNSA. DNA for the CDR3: TGTGCCAGCGCCCGCCAGGGACAGGGGGCATACGAGCAGTACTTC. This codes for CASARQGQGAYEQYF. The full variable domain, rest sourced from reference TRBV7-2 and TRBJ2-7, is GAGVSQSPSNKVTEKGKDVELRCDPISGHTALYWYRQSLGQGLEFLIYFQGNSAPDKSGLPSDRFSAERTGGSVSTLTIQRTQQEDSAVYLCASARQGQGAYEQYFGPGTRLTVT.

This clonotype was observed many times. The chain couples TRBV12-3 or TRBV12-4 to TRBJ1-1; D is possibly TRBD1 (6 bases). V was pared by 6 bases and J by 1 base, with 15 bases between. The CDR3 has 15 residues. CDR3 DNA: TGTGCCAGCAGCTACACAGGGAGTACGAACACTGAAGCTTTCTTT. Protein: CASSYTGSTNTEAFF.

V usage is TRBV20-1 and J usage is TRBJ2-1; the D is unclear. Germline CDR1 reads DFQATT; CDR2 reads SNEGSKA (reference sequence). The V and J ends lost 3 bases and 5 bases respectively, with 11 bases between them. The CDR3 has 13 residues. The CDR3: CSARSPQNNEQFF. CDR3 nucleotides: TGCAGTGCTAGGTCCCCACAAAACAATGAGCAGTTCTTC.

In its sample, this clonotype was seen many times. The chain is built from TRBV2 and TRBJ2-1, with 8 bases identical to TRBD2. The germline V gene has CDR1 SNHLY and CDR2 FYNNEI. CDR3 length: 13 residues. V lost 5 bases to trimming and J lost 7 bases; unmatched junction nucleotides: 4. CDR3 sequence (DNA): TGTGCCAGCAGTAGCGGGAGTTGGAATGAGCAGTTCTTC. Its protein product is CASSSGSWNEQFF.

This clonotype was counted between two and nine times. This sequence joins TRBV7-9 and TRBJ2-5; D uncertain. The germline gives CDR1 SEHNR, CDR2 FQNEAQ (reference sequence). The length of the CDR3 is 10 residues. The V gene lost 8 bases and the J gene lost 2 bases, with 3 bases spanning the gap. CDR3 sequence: CASEQETQYF. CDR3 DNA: TGTGCCAGCGAGCAAGAGACCCAGTACTTC.

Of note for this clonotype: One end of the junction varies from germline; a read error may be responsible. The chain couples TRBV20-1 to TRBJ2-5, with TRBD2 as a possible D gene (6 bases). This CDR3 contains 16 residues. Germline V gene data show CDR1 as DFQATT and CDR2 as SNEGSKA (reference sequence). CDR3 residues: CSARDSQRAYQENQYF. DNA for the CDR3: TGCAGTGCTAGAGATTCCCAGCGGGCGTACCAAGAGAACCAGTACTTC.

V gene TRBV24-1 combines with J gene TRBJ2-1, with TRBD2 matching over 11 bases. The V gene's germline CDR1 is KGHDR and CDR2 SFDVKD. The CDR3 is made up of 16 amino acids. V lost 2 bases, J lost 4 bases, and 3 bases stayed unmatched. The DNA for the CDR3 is TGTGCCACCAGTGATTCGGGACTAGCGGATTACAATGAGCAGTTCTTC. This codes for CATSDSGLADYNEQFF.

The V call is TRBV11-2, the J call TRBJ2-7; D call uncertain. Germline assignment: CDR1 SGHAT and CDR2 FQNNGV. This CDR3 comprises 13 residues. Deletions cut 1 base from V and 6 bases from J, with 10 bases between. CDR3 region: CASSLGASREQYF. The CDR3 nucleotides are TGTGCCAGCAGCTTAGGGGCTAGTCGCGAGCAGTACTTC. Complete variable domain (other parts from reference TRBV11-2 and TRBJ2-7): EAGVAQSPRYKIIEKRQSVAFWCNPISGHATLYWYQQILGQGPKLLIQFQNNGVVDDSQLPKDRFSAERLKGVDSTLKIQPAKLEDSAVYLCASSLGASREQYFGPGTRLTVT.

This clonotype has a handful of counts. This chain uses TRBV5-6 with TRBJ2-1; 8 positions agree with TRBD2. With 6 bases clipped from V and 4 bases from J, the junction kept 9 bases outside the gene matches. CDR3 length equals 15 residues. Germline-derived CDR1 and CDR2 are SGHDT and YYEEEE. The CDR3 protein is CASNFTGTRYNEQFF. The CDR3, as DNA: TGTGCCAGCAACTTCACCGGGACTAGATACAATGAGCAGTTCTTC.

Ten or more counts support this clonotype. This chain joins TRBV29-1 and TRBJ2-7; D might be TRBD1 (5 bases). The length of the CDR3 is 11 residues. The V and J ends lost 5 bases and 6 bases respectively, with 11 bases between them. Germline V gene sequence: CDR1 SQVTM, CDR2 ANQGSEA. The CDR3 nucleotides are TGCAGCGTTTTCGTTAGGGGCGAGCAGTACTTC. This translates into CSVFVRGEQYF.

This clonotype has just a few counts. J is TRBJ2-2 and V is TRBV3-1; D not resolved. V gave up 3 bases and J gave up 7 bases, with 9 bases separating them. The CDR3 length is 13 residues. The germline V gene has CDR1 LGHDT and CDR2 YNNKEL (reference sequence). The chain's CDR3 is CASSQLGIGELFF. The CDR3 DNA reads TGTGCCAGCAGCCAGCTCGGAATCGGGGAGCTGTTTTTT.

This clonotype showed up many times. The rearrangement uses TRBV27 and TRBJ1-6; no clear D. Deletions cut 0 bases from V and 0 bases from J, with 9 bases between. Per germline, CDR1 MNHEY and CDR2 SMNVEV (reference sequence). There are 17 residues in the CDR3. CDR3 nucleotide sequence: TGTGCCAGCAGTTTATCTCAACGGAGCTCCTATAATTCACCCCTCCACTTT. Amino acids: CASSLSQRSSYNSPLHF.

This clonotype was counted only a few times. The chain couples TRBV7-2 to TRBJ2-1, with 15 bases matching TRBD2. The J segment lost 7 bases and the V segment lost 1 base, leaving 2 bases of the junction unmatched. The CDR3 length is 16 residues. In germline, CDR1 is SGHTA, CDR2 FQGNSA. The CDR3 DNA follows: TGTGCCAGCAGCTTAGGAGGGACTAGCGGGAGGAATGAGCAGTTCTTC. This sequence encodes CASSLGGTSGRNEQFF.

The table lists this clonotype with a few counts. CDR3 in amino acids: CASSFQGVDTGELFF. The CDR3 DNA reads TGTGCCAGCAGCTTCCAAGGGGTGGACACCGGGGAGCTGTTTTTT. The rearrangement joins TRBV5-6 to TRBJ2-2; D may be TRBD1 (5 bases). From germline, CDR1 is SGHDT and CDR2 YYEEEE. This CDR3 has 15 amino acids. Trimming left V 2 bases short and J 3 bases short, with 11 bases between. Full variable domain (remainder filled in from reference TRBV5-6 and TRBJ2-2): DAGVTQSPTHLIKTRGQQVTLRCSPKSGHDTVSWYQQALGQGPQFIFQYYEEEERQRGNFPDRFSGHQFPNYSSELNVNALLLGDSALYLCASSFQGVDTGELFFGEGSRLTVL.

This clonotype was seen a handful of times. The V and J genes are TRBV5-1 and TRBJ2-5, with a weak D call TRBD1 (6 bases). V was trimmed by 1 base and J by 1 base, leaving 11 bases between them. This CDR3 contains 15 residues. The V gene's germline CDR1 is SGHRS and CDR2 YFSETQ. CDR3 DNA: TGCGCCAGCAGCTTGTACGGCAGGGGCCAAGAGACCCAGTACTTC. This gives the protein CASSLYGRGQETQYF.

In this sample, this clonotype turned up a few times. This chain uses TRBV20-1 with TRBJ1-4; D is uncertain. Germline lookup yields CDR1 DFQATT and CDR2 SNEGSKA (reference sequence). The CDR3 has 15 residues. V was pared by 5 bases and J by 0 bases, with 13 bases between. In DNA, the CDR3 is TGCAGTGCTGCCACAGTACTTACAACTAATGAAAAACTGTTTTTT. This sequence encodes CSAATVLTTNEKLFF.

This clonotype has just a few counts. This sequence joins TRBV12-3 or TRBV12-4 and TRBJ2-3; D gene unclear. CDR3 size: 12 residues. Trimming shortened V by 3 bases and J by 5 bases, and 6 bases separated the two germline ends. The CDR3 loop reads CASSFRRDTQYF. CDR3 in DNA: TGTGCCAGCAGTTTCAGAAGAGATACGCAGTATTTT.

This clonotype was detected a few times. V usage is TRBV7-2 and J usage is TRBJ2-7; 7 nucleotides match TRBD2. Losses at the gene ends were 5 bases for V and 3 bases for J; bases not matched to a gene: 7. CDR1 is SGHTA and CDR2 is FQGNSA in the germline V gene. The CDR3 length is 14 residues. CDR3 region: CASSRRGTFYEQYF. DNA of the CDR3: TGTGCCAGCAGCCGGCGGGGGACCTTCTACGAGCAGTACTTC.